This T cell receptor (beta chain) was observed in a study of T-cell memory formation after mild COVID-19. Study-level points and caveats: Clones that contracted from day 15 to 85 were balanced CD4/CD8, while later expanders leaned CD4+.

As regards this clonotype: The antigen is unknown.

TCRdb re-derived calls from the 5' RACE reads in MiXCR, one entry per CDR3 protein. The sample lists about 170,000 distinct CDR3 sequences; 10% to 15% were seen once. This CDR3 contains 15 residues. The V gene's germline CDR1 is MNHEY and CDR2 SMNVEV (reference sequence). V shed 5 bases and J 6 bases; nucleotides not matched to a gene: 7. The origin of this receptor is a man aged 18 to 35 who had mild COVID-19 (a few samples of this study predate the infection). Cell type and time point are not known. The chain uses TRBV27 and TRBJ2-2, with 9 bases fitting TRBD1. Sequencing was performed on PBMCs or a T cell subset sorted from them (not recorded which). The CDR3 region is CASSPFGQGPGELFF. CDR3 DNA: TGTGCCAGCAGTCCATTCGGACAGGGGCCCGGGGAGCTGTTTTTT.